These T cell receptor beta chains were read from a single sample in a study of shared clonotypes between healthy human individuals. Method: immunoSEQ multiplex PCR; TCRdb's copy keeps in-frame clones and lacks some. The sample lists about 2.4 million clones; about 92% were seen once. Sequencing was done on a sample of naive CD4+ T cells sorted from blood. These receptors all come from a man between 18 and 29 years old in good health. The CDR3 runs from the conserved cysteine through the conserved F or W. A D gene is named only where the DNA matches it firmly. Only some rows state a clone size, as once, few, many or a class for expanded clones.

D | size | J | V | DNA | CDR3
. | . | TRBJ2-2 | TRBV5-1 | TGCGCCAGCAGCTTAGTGAGCGCAGCGAACACCGGGGAGCTGTTTTTT | CASSLVSAANTGELFF
. | . | TRBJ2-1 | TRBV7-9 | TGTGCCAGCATAGCGGACTCCTACAATGAGCAGTTCTTC | CASIADSYNEQFF
. | . | TRBJ2-2 | TRBV5-1 | TGCGCCAGCCGAGACAGCCCGAACACCGGGGAGCTGTTTTTT | CASRDSPNTGELFF
. | . | TRBJ2-3 | TRBV9 | TGTGCCAGCAGCGTAGGGGACACCCGCTGGGTCACAGATACGCAGTATTTT | CASSVGDTRWVTDTQYF
. | . | TRBJ1-1 | TRBV6-5 | TGTGCCAGCAGTAGGACAGACACTGAAGCTTTCTTT | CASSRTDTEAFF
. | . | TRBJ1-1 | TRBV5-1 | TGCGCCAGCAGCTGGGGGAACACTGAAGCTTTCTTT | CASSWGNTEAFF
TRBD1 | . | TRBJ2-7 | TRBV7-2 | TGTGCCAGCAGCTTAGACAGGGGTGTGAACGAGCAGTACTTC | CASSLDRGVNEQYF
. | . | TRBJ1-3 | TRBV10-3 | TGTGCCATCAGTCTACCCCACAGGTCCGGAAACACCATATATTTT | CAISLPHRSGNTIYF
TRBD1 | few | TRBJ2-1 | TRBV2 | TGTGCCAGCAGACAGGGGAGCAATGAGCAGTTCTTC | CASRQGSNEQFF
. | . | TRBJ2-7 | TRBV5-4 | TGTGCCAGCAGCTTCTATGGCTCCTACGAGCAGTACTTC | CASSFYGSYEQYF
. | . | TRBJ1-3 | TRBV11-3 | TGTGGTCGGACCTCTGGAAACACCATATATTTT | CGRTSGNTIYF
. | . | TRBJ1-1 | TRBV2 | TGTGCCAGCAGTGAATGGGGAGGGGGGGTCACTGAAGCTTTCTTT | CASSEWGGGVTEAFF
. | . | TRBJ2-7 | TRBV5-1 | TGCGCCAGCGGAATAAGGGGTAGCCCGGCGGTCTACGAGCAGTACTTC | CASGIRGSPAVYEQYF
. | . | TRBJ1-3 | TRBV10-2 | TGCGCCAGCTCCGAAAGAGCAGGGAACACCATATATTTT | CASSERAGNTIYF
TRBD1 | . | TRBJ1-1 | TRBV7-3 | TGTGCCAGCAGCTTAGACAGGGCAAGCACTGAAGCTTTCTTT | CASSLDRASTEAFF
TRBD1 | . | TRBJ1-1 | TRBV2 | TGTGCCACTCATGGGACAGGGAACACTGAAGCTTTCTTT | CATHGTGNTEAFF
. | . | TRBJ2-7 | TRBV5-1 | TGCGCCAGCAGTTTGTCAGACGGTCCCTACGAGCAGTACTTC | CASSLSDGPYEQYF
. | . | TRBJ2-5 | TRBV28 | TGTGCCAGCAGTTTTCGACTCAAGGAGACCCAGTACTTC | CASSFRLKETQYF
. | . | TRBJ1-2 | TRBV2 | TGTGCCAGCAGGACTCTATATAACTATGGCTACACCTTC | CASRTLYNYGYTF
. | . | TRBJ1-2 | TRBV2 | TGTGCCAGCAGTGAGTTGACGTTTTTCTATGGCTACACCTTC | CASSELTFFYGYTF
. | . | TRBJ1-1 | TRBV30 | TGTGCCTGGAGTGTACATCCCCCGACAATATTGAACACTGAAGCTTTCTTT | CAWSVHPPTILNTEAFF
TRBD2 | . | TRBJ2-3 | TRBV19 | TGTGCCAGTAGTACGGGACTAGCGGGGAGTATGAGCACAGATACGCAGTATTTT | CASSTGLAGSMSTDTQYF
TRBD1 | . | TRBJ2-3 | TRBV5-1 | TGCGCCAGCAGCGTCCGACAGGGCCCAGATACGCAGTATTTT | CASSVRQGPDTQYF
. | . | TRBJ2-7 | TRBV6-1 | TGTGCCAGCAGTGAAGCGCGGGCGGGGGCCCGCAGGGCGCAGTACTTC | CASSEARAGARRAQYF
. | . | TRBJ1-1 | TRBV2 | TGTGCCAGCTCAGGAGAATCGAACACTGAAGCTTTCTTT | CASSGESNTEAFF
. | . | TRBJ2-1 | TRBV29-1 | TGCAGCGTTGGAACGGGAGCGATAAATGAGCAGTTCTTC | CSVGTGAINEQFF
. | . | TRBJ1-4 | TRBV15 | TGTGCCACCAGCAGAGATCAAGATTCCCTTAATGAAAAACTGTTTTTT | CATSRDQDSLNEKLFF
. | . | TRBJ2-2 | TRBV18 | TGTGCCAGCTCAACTTACCTGAACACCGGGGAGCTGTTTTTT | CASSTYLNTGELFF
. | . | TRBJ2-7 | TRBV5-1 | TGCGCCAGCAGCTCACGGACCTGGGGTGGGGAGCAGTACTTC | CASSSRTWGGEQYF
. | . | TRBJ2-1 | TRBV2 | TGTGCCAGCAGTGACAGGGGGGGGGCCTCCTACAATGAGCAGTTCTTC | CASSDRGGASYNEQFF
TRBD1 | . | TRBJ2-7 | TRBV5-1 | TGCGCCAGCAGCTTGGGGCAGGGGGATTACGAGCAGTACTTC | CASSLGQGDYEQYF
. | . | TRBJ1-3 | TRBV6-8 | TGTGCCAGCAGCCGCCCACGTGGCGATCACGGGGTCTGCTCTGGAAACACCATATATTTT | CASSRPRGDHGVCSGNTIYF
. | . | TRBJ2-5 | TRBV7-2 | TGTGCCAGCAGCTTCGCCTTCGGGGCTCGGGAGACCCAGTACTTC | CASSFAFGARETQYF